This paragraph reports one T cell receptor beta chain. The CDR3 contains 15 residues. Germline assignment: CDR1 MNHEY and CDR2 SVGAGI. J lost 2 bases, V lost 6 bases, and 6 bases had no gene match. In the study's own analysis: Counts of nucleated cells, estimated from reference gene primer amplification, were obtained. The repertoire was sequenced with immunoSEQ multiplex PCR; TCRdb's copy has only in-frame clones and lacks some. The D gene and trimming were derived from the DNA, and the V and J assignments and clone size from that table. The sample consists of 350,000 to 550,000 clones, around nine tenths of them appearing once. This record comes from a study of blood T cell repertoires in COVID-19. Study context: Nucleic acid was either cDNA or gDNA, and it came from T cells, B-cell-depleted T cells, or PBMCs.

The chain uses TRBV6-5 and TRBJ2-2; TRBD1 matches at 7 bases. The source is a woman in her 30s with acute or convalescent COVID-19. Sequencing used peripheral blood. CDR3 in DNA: TGTGCCAGCAGGGACAGACAGGGTAACACCGGGGAGCTGTTTTTT. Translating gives CASRDRQGNTGELFF.